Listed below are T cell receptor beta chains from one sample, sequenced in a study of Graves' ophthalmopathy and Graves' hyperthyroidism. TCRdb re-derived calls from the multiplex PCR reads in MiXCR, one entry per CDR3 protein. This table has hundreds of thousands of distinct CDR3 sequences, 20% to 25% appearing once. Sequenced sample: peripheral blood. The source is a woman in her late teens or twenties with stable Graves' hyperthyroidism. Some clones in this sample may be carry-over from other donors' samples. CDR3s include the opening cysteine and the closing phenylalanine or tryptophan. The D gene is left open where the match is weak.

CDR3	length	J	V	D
CATSDSGSFSYTF	13	TRBJ1-2	TRBV24-1	NA
CASGSLGTEAFF	12	TRBJ1-1	TRBV7-9	NA
CASSNTGTRGGELFF	15	TRBJ2-2	TRBV11-1	NA
CASSLTGGPHEQYF	14	TRBJ2-7	TRBV25-1	TRBD1
CSSSGMATEAFF	12	TRBJ1-1	TRBV29-1	NA
CASSSLRLAGLNTGELFF	18	TRBJ2-2	TRBV28	TRBD2
CASSAGRILNTNYGYTF	17	TRBJ1-2	TRBV7-8	NA
CASSPVGGTIYF	12	TRBJ1-3	TRBV12-3/TRBV12-4	NA
CASSFFQLQETQYF	14	TRBJ2-5	TRBV7-9	NA
CASSQTRGSPYEQYF	15	TRBJ2-7	TRBV6-1	NA
CASSEEGGPDTEAFF	15	TRBJ1-1	TRBV2	NA
CASSVALAGGYGYTF	15	TRBJ1-2	TRBV9	TRBD1
CASSKGQALAKNIQYF	16	TRBJ2-4	TRBV6-1	TRBD1
CASEGAYEQYF	11	TRBJ2-7	TRBV19	NA
CASSQERGGQETQYF	15	TRBJ2-5	TRBV4-2	TRBD2
CASRKDSNYGYTF	13	TRBJ1-2	TRBV6-1	NA
CASSEGWDSPLHF	13	TRBJ1-6	TRBV6-1	NA
CASSGSNSYTF	11	TRBJ1-2	TRBV6-1	NA
CASSPGTERLYGYTF	15	TRBJ1-2	TRBV18	TRBD1
CASSRDRVIGETQYF	15	TRBJ2-5	TRBV14	TRBD1
CASSLSGTGINSPLHF	16	TRBJ1-6	TRBV27	TRBD1
CASSPNPGGRGNTIYF	16	TRBJ1-3	TRBV11-1	NA
CASSPDREYFHYGYTF	16	TRBJ1-2	TRBV12-3/TRBV12-4	TRBD1
CSASLGGRLNTEAFF	15	TRBJ1-1	TRBV20-1	NA
CASEQGPGELFF	12	TRBJ2-2	TRBV12-3/TRBV12-4	NA
CASLGTDTGEQYF	13	TRBJ2-7	TRBV6-2/TRBV6-3	NA
CASSQGRGENQPQHF	15	TRBJ1-5	TRBV4-1	NA
CSADSPQIIGVEQYF	15	TRBJ2-7	TRBV20-1	NA
CASSYAGAQAFF	12	TRBJ1-1	TRBV7-9	NA
CASSQEYRDNQPQHF	15	TRBJ1-5	TRBV4-2	NA
CASTFDRGYGYTF	13	TRBJ1-2	TRBV12-3/TRBV12-4	TRBD1
CATSRPPGQGDSHPHF	16	TRBJ1-6	TRBV15	TRBD1
CASSYDSTGANVLTF	15	TRBJ2-6	TRBV6-5	NA
CASSSDRVKRELFF	14	TRBJ2-2	TRBV6-5	TRBD1
CASSADSLEGYTF	13	TRBJ1-2	TRBV12-3/TRBV12-4	NA